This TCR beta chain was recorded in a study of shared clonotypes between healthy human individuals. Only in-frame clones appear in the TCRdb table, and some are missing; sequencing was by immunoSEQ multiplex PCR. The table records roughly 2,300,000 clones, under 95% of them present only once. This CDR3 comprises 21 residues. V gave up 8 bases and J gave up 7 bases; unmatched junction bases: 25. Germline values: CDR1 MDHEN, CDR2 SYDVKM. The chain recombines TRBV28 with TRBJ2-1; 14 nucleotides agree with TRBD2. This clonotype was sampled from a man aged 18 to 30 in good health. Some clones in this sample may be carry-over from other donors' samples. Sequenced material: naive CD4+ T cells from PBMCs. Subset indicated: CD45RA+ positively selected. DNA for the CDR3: TGTGCCAGCCGGCCCTCCCGAGGGCGCGGACCCCGGACTAGCGGGAGGAATGAGCAGTTCTTC. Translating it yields CASRPSRGRGPRTSGRNEQFF.